A selection of T cell receptor beta chains follows, all from one sample in a study of T-cell reconstitution after alpha-beta-depleted transplantation in children. Via MiXCR, TCRdb re-called the PCR reads, giving one row per CDR3 protein. The sample lists 540,000 or so distinct CDR3 sequences, roughly 23% seen once, with 13% to 15% in the top ten. This material consisted of PBMCs, mostly from graft donor cells, taken 360 days after TCRalphabeta/CD19-depleted stem cell transplant. The receptor source for this set is a boy younger than two who had a stem cell transplant for acute myeloid leukemia, so the T cells may come from the graft donor. Each CDR3 is given with its conserved first and last residue. Each record gives: clone size, D gene, V gene, J gene, CDR3 DNA, CDR3 protein. D genes are given only for firm matches. Clone size, where shown, is once, few, many, or a class for clones that have expanded.

many	NA	TRBV11-2	TRBJ2-5	TGTGCCAGCAGCCCAACCTCCCTGTACCCCCAAGAGACCCAGTACTTC	CASSPTSLYPQETQYF
NA	NA	TRBV11-2	TRBJ1-4	TGTGCCAGCAGCCCGGGAAGACATGAAAAACTGTTTTTT	CASSPGRHEKLFF
many	NA	TRBV2	TRBJ1-6	TGTGCCAGCAGTGGGAGGGTCAGCTCCTATAATTCACCCCTCCACTTT	CASSGRVSSYNSPLHF
many	TRBD2	TRBV12-3/TRBV12-4	TRBJ2-1	TGTGCCAGCAGTTTGACCCCCAGCGGGGGAACAAAGGGGGAGCAGTTCTTC	CASSLTPSGGTKGEQFF
few	NA	TRBV12-3/TRBV12-4	TRBJ1-2	TGTGCCAGCAGAACAGGGCTATATGGCTACACCTTC	CASRTGLYGYTF
many	NA	TRBV20-1	TRBJ1-1	TGCAGTGCTCCAGACAAGAACACTGAAGCTTTCTTT	CSAPDKNTEAFF
many	NA	TRBV28	TRBJ2-7	TGTGCCAGCAGTGTAGGAGTGGGGAACTACGAGCAGTACTTC	CASSVGVGNYEQYF
NA	NA	TRBV2	TRBJ2-7	TGTGCCAGCAGTGAAGAAGACAGGAGTATCTACGAGCAGTACTTC	CASSEEDRSIYEQYF
many	NA	TRBV20-1	TRBJ1-2	TGCAGTGCTACGCGGGACTCTGGCTACACCTTC	CSATRDSGYTF
few	NA	TRBV27	TRBJ2-5	TGTGCCAGCAGTTCGCGAGGGCTACAAGAGACCCAGTACTTC	CASSSRGLQETQYF
many	TRBD1	TRBV29-1	TRBJ2-5	TGCAGCGCTGACAGGGGAAAGGGAGAGACCCAGTACTTC	CSADRGKGETQYF
many	NA	TRBV27	TRBJ2-4	TGTGCCAGCAGTTTAAACCGGGCTCCGCGGAACATTCAGTACTTC	CASSLNRAPRNIQYF
few	NA	TRBV5-1	TRBJ1-2	TGCGCCAGCAGCCAAATGCCCGGGGGGGGAAGTTATGGCTACACCTTC	CASSQMPGGGSYGYTF
few	TRBD1	TRBV29-1	TRBJ2-2	TGCAGCGTGGGGCCGGGGGACAGGGCATTCACCGGGGAGCTGTTTTTT	CSVGPGDRAFTGELFF
NA	NA	TRBV2	TRBJ1-1	TGTGCCAGCAGAGGACTCAGCGGAACTGAAGCTTTCTTT	CASRGLSGTEAFF
many	NA	TRBV28	TRBJ2-1	TGTGCCAGCAGTCCCTTTTTCGACAGAACCTTTCACAATGAGCAGTTCTTC	CASSPFFDRTFHNEQFF
NA	NA	TRBV6-2/TRBV6-3	TRBJ1-2	TGTGCCAGCAGTTACGTCGCAGGCGACTATGGCTACACCTTC	CASSYVAGDYGYTF
few	TRBD1	TRBV15	TRBJ2-2	TGTGCCACCAGCAGACCCGGACAGGGGACCGGGGAGCTGTTTTTT	CATSRPGQGTGELFF
few	NA	TRBV20-1	TRBJ1-2	TGCAGTGCTAAGAGTGCGATCTATGGCTACACCTTC	CSAKSAIYGYTF
NA	NA	TRBV20-1	TRBJ2-4	TGCAGTGCACTTGACAGTACCCTAGCCAAAAACATTCAGTACTTC	CSALDSTLAKNIQYF
many	NA	TRBV29-1	TRBJ2-3	TGCAGCGTTGAATTGCGCGGTGTCTGGGAAAGCACAGATACGCAGTATTTT	CSVELRGVWESTDTQYF
once	TRBD1	TRBV5-8	TRBJ1-2	TGTGCCAGCAGCTTGGCCACCCGGGACAGGGATCAACATGGCTACACCTTC	CASSLATRDRDQHGYTF
NA	NA	TRBV7-2	TRBJ2-1	TGTGCCAGCAGCTTATACCTCGCGTACAATGAGCAGTTCTTC	CASSLYLAYNEQFF
many	TRBD1	TRBV20-1	TRBJ2-7	TGCAGTGCTTTACCACAGGGGGTTTCCTACGAGCAGTACTTC	CSALPQGVSYEQYF
many	TRBD1	TRBV28	TRBJ1-2	TGTGCCAGCAGGAGGGGGCTCCACCAAGCCTATTATGGCTACACCTTC	CASRRGLHQAYYGYTF
many	TRBD2	TRBV12-3/TRBV12-4	TRBJ2-5	TGTGCCAGCAGTTCGGGACTAGCGGGGGGGCTACAAGAGACCCAGTACTTC	CASSSGLAGGLQETQYF
few	NA	TRBV20-1	TRBJ2-5	TGCAGTGCTAGCCACTACTCAGAGACCCAGTACTTC	CSASHYSETQYF
few	NA	TRBV15	TRBJ2-1	TGTGCCACCAGCAGAGATCGTGGTGGAAGCAATGAGCAGTTCTTC	CATSRDRGGSNEQFF
few	NA	TRBV9	TRBJ1-2	TGTGCCAGCAGCGAGGGCGGCTACACCTTC	CASSEGGYTF
many	NA	TRBV28	TRBJ2-3	TGTGCCAGCAGTTTCCCAGGCGGGGGCGGCACAGATACGCAGTATTTT	CASSFPGGGGTDTQYF
few	TRBD2	TRBV5-5	TRBJ2-3	TGTGCCAGCAGACCCAGGCCGGGAGGGGCCACAGATACGCAGTATTTT	CASRPRPGGATDTQYF
NA	TRBD1	TRBV5-4	TRBJ2-7	TGTGCCAGCAGCTTCGGGACAGGGGACCACCTAAGCTCCTACGAGCAGTACTTC	CASSFGTGDHLSSYEQYF
many	NA	TRBV7-2	TRBJ2-3	TGTGCCAGCAGCTTAAGGCTGGATGGCACAGATACGCAGTATTTT	CASSLRLDGTDTQYF
NA	NA	TRBV5-1	TRBJ2-3	TGCGCCAGCAGCCCCCGAGGGGTCGGGAGAACAGATACGCAGTATTTT	CASSPRGVGRTDTQYF
NA	NA	TRBV12-5	TRBJ2-7	TGTGCTAGTGGTTTACGGGACGAGCAGTACTTC	CASGLRDEQYF